The T cell receptor beta chain under discussion was sequenced for a study of CD8 T cells in Susac syndrome. Per the germline V gene, CDR1 is DFQATT and CDR2 is SNEGSKA (reference sequence). The CDR3 runs to 14 residues. V lost 2 bases and J 5 bases, leaving 15 bases between the germline ends. Diagnostic criteria defined recently for definite or probable disease were met by the Susac syndrome patients. An amount of RNA that ranged from roughly 0.5 to 1 ug was reverse transcribed with random hexamers. TCRdb reprocessed the immunoSEQ multiplex PCR reads via MiXCR and lists one record per CDR3 protein. The sample carries about 150,000 distinct CDR3 sequences, 90% to 96% recorded once.

The TCR originated in a human donor with Susac syndrome. What was sequenced was CD4+ T cells from PBMCs. This chain links TRBV20-1 with TRBJ2-5, with D perhaps matching TRBD1 or TRBD2 (5 bases each). CDR3 amino acids: CSARQTGSGETQYF. The CDR3 bases are TGCAGTGCTAGACAAACAGGTTCGGGGGAGACCCAGTACTTC.